This TCR beta chain was recovered during a study of monozygotic twins with inflammatory bowel disease. After re-calling the 5' RACE reads, TCRdb lists one entry per CDR3 protein, DNA absent. This listing includes 300,000 to 350,000 distinct CDR3 sequences. Germline V gene lookup returns CDR1 SGHDN and CDR2 FVKESK. The CDR3 contains 18 residues. The chain has TRBV14 and TRBJ2-3; as DNA is missing, the TRBD1 call by TCRdb cannot be tested. The specimen was blood. This TCR was sampled from a human donor with ulcerative colitis or Crohn's disease, or a healthy co-twin of an affected twin (not recorded which). The CDR3 region is CASSRQPPWSGRTDTQYF.